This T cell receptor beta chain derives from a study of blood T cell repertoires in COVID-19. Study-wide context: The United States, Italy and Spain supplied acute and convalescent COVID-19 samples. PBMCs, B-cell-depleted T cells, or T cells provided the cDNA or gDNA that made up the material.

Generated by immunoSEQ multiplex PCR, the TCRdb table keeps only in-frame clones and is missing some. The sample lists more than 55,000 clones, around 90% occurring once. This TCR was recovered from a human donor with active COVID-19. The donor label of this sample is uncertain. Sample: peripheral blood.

CDR3 nucleotide sequence: TGTGCCAGTAGGAAGAGACAAAACGCAGATACGCAGTATTTT. Translating gives CASRKRQNADTQYF. The chain combines TRBV19 with TRBJ2-3; D is undetermined. Germline CDR1 is LNHDA and CDR2 is SQIVND (reference sequence). V shed 6 bases and J shed 4 bases, with 14 bases lying between them. The CDR3 is made up of 14 amino acids.